Here is one T cell receptor (beta chain) with its context. Only in-frame clones appear in the TCRdb table, and some are missing; sequencing was by immunoSEQ multiplex PCR. The table includes about 140,000 clones, around 86% detected once. This sample was included in a study of blood T cell repertoires in COVID-19. Study-level background: Sources were T cells, B-cell-depleted T cells, or PBMCs; the material itself was cDNA or gDNA.

Trimming cost V 3 bases and J 0 bases, with 6 bases left between them. This CDR3 has 13 amino acids. Germline CDR1 and CDR2: GTSNPN and SVGIG (reference sequence). Those who participated ranged in age from about 18 to 89 years and resided in about two dozen US areas. Resolution of symptoms, clearance, or two negative PCRs was present in recovered Cohort 3 donors. This chain uses TRBV30 with TRBJ1-5; D call uncertain. This TCR derives from a man in his 60s who had recovered from COVID-19. Sequencing used PBMCs or T cells enriched from blood (not recorded which). In DNA, the CDR3 is TGTGCCTGGAGGACTGATAGCAATCAGCCCCAGCATTTT. Protein: CAWRTDSNQPQHF.